The 22 T cell receptor beta chains below come from one sample, sequenced in a study of T cell responses to AZD1222 COVID-19 vaccine. Produced via immunoSEQ multiplex PCR; TCRdb's table is partial and in-frame only. The table lists approximately 80,000 clones, approximately 90% of them singletons. This specimen consisted of peripheral blood, obtained 28 days after the second AZD1222 dose. These receptors were taken from an adult who received the AZD1222 COVID-19 vaccine.

The V and J genes are TRBV5-8 and TRBJ1-1; D unclear. Trimming removed 2 bases from V and 2 bases from J, with 16 bases in between. The germline gives CDR1 SGHTS, CDR2 YDEGEE. The CDR3 spans 16 residues. DNA of the CDR3: TGTGCCAGCAGCTTTTTAAGGGCAGCAGCTAACACTGAAGCTTTCTTT. It specifies CASSFLRAAANTEAFF.

This clone showed up just once. V is TRBV4-2 and J is TRBJ2-1, with TRBD2 matching over 11 bases. Per germline, CDR1 LGHNA and CDR2 YNFKEQ. This CDR3 is built from 19 residues. V lost 1 base and J lost 0; bases outside the gene matches: 8. This chain's CDR3 is CASSQGSGRGSYSYNEQFF. The DNA of the CDR3 is TGTGCCAGCAGCCAAGGTAGCGGGAGGGGCAGTTACTCCTACAATGAGCAGTTCTTC.

The V and J genes are TRBV28 and TRBJ2-7; TRBD2 is a possible D gene (5 bases). In germline, CDR1 is MDHEN, CDR2 SYDVKM. The CDR3 has 15 amino acids. V dropped 6 bases and J dropped 6 bases, with 21 bases sitting between them. CDR3 nucleotides: TGTGCCAGCAGCCCCGCCGTGGCTGCGCGGGCCGAGCAGTACTTC. This encodes CASSPAVAARAEQYF. The full variable domain, with the rest looked up from reference TRBV28 and TRBJ2-7, is DVKVTQSSRYLVKRTGEKVFLECVQDMDHENMFWYRQDPGLGLRLIYFSYDVKMKEKGDIPEGYSVSREKKERFSLILESASTNQTSMYLCASSPAVAARAEQYFGPGTRLTVT.

The CDR3 region is CASSFLAGSSAEQYF. In DNA form, the CDR3 reads TGCGCCAGCAGCTTCTTAGCGGGATCCTCCGCCGAGCAGTACTTC. The V gene is TRBV5-1, the J gene TRBJ2-7, with TRBD2 identical over 8 bases. CDR3 length: 15 amino acids. J gave up 6 bases and V 2 bases, and 10 bases lay outside the gene matches. Germline CDR1 and CDR2: SGHRS and YFSETQ.

DNA for the CDR3: TGTGCCAGCAGTCTAGGAAATTATGGCTACACCTTC. It specifies CASSLGNYGYTF. This chain connects TRBV25-1 to TRBJ1-2, with D hard to call. Germline CDR1 and CDR2: MGHDK and SYGVNS. The CDR3 extends over 12 amino acids. The V end was cut by 5 bases, the J end by 5 bases, with 9 bases between.

The sample holds one count of this clone. The chain links TRBV19 to TRBJ2-7; D not resolved. Germline values: CDR1 LNHDA, CDR2 SQIVND (reference sequence). V lost 3 bases to trimming and J lost 7 bases, with 7 bases between them. This CDR3 is 11 amino acids long. This CDR3 is CASSMTREQYF. In nucleotides, the CDR3 is TGTGCCAGTAGTATGACGAGGGAGCAGTACTTC. Looking up the rest from reference TRBV19 and TRBJ2-7 gives the full variable domain: DGGITQSPKYLFRKEGQNVTLSCEQNLNHDAMYWYRQDPGQGLRLIYYSQIVNDFQKGDIAEGYSVSREKKESFPLTVTSAQKNPTAFYLCASSMTREQYFGPGTRLTVT.

This clone was seen just once. In DNA form, the CDR3 reads TGTGCCAGCATGCAGGGGGAAGGGCAAGCTTTCTTT. This translates into CASMQGEGQAFF. V usage is TRBV7-9 and J usage is TRBJ1-1; 7 positions match TRBD1. The junction had 8 bases not matched to a gene; V was cut back by 7 bases and J by 9 bases. The CDR3 totals 12 residues. Germline V CDR1 and CDR2: SEHNR, FQNEAQ (reference sequence).

This clone occurred once. The rearrangement links TRBV28 to TRBJ2-1; TRBD1 aligns across 9 bases. V gave up 8 bases and J gave up 8 bases; unmatched junction bases: 19. CDR1 and CDR2 from the germline V gene are MDHEN and SYDVKM. The CDR3 runs to 17 residues. The CDR3 region is CASPPGQGPGHSDEQFF. The CDR3 coding sequence is TGTGCCAGCCCTCCGGGACAGGGCCCCGGACACAGCGATGAGCAGTTCTTC.

This clone turned up a few times. The rearrangement joins TRBV7-2 to TRBJ2-2; 7 nucleotides align to TRBD2. This CDR3 has 15 residues. Losses at the gene ends were 8 bases for V and 3 bases for J; bases not matched to a gene: 9. Per germline, CDR1 SGHTA and CDR2 FQGNSA. The CDR3 DNA reads as TGTGCCAGCCGCGAACAGCGGGGCTACACCGGGGAGCTGTTTTTT. This sequence encodes CASREQRGYTGELFF.

The chain joins TRBV19 to TRBJ1-4; 8 positions agree with TRBD1. The length of the CDR3 is 17 residues. Germline V gene data show CDR1 as LNHDA and CDR2 as SQIVND (reference sequence). V was pared by 3 bases and J by 2 bases, with 8 bases of the junction left unmatched. CDR3 amino acids: CASSIRTGPWTNEKLFF. In DNA, the CDR3 is TGTGCCAGTAGTATTCGGACAGGGCCTTGGACTAATGAAAAACTGTTTTTT.

The chain links TRBV7-2 to TRBJ2-7, with D possibly being TRBD2 (5 bases). The ends were cut back, 7 bases at V and 3 bases at J, with 16 bases in the middle. Per germline, CDR1 SGHTA and CDR2 FQGNSA. This CDR3 has 14 amino acids. CDR3 amino acids: CASIHGSGNYEQYF. CDR3 nucleotides: TGTGCCAGCATCCATGGCTCGGGGAACTACGAGCAGTACTTC.

The V and J genes are TRBV7-6 and TRBJ2-3; D is tentatively TRBD1 or TRBD2 (5 bases each). Looked up from germline, CDR1 is SGHVS and CDR2 is FNYEAQ. Trimming took 3 bases from V and 1 from J, leaving 8 bases between them. This CDR3 contains 14 residues. The CDR3 loop is CASSLQGGTDTQYF. The CDR3 coding sequence is TGTGCCAGCAGCTTGCAGGGAGGCACAGATACGCAGTATTTT.

V usage is TRBV5-1 and J usage is TRBJ2-1, with 8 bases fitting TRBD2. The CDR3 runs 15 residues. The germline V gene encodes CDR1 SGHRS and CDR2 YFSETQ. V was clipped by 0 bases and J by 7 bases; unmatched bases: 6. CDR3 protein: CASSLASGSRNEQFF. Written as DNA, the CDR3 is TGCGCCAGCAGCTTGGCGAGCGGGAGTCGAAATGAGCAGTTCTTC. The whole variable domain, remainder taken from reference TRBV5-1 and TRBJ2-1, is KAGVTQTPRYLIKTRGQQVTLSCSPISGHRSVSWYQQTPGQGLQFLFEYFSETQRNKGNFPGRFSGRQFSNSRSEMNVSTLELGDSALYLCASSLASGSRNEQFFGPGTRLTVL.

V and J are TRBV11-2 and TRBJ2-5; 8 bases align to TRBD2. Trimming removed 2 bases from V and 5 bases from J; junction bases left unmatched: 7. Germline lookup yields CDR1 SGHAT and CDR2 FQNNGV. The CDR3 runs to 15 residues. The CDR3 is CASSLRTGGGETQYF. CDR3 sequence (DNA): TGTGCCAGCAGCTTAAGGACGGGAGGGGGTGAGACCCAGTACTTC.

The gene calls are TRBV19 and TRBJ1-1, with D perhaps matching TRBD1 (6 bases). The CDR3 runs 15 residues. Looked up from germline, CDR1 is LNHDA and CDR2 is SQIVND (reference sequence). V dropped 4 bases and J dropped 5 bases, with 17 bases sitting between them. The chain's CDR3 is CASSTLRQVRTEAFF. The CDR3 bases are TGTGCCAGTAGTACCCTCAGACAGGTACGAACTGAAGCTTTCTTT. The full variable domain, in which reference TRBV19 and TRBJ1-1 provide the parts outside the CDR3, is DGGITQSPKYLFRKEGQNVTLSCEQNLNHDAMYWYRQDPGQGLRLIYYSQIVNDFQKGDIAEGYSVSREKKESFPLTVTSAQKNPTAFYLCASSTLRQVRTEAFFGQGTRLTVV.

This clone was detected once. This sequence joins TRBV19 and TRBJ1-1, with D maybe TRBD1 (6 bases). CDR3 size: 16 residues. Germline-derived CDR1 and CDR2 are LNHDA and SQIVND (reference sequence). Between the trimmed V and J ends, which lost 3 bases and 3 bases, there was a span of 17 bases. CDR3 coding DNA: TGTGCCAGTAGTATCTATCCCCGGGACAAGTACACTGAAGCTTTCTTT. Protein: CASSIYPRDKYTEAFF.

V and J are TRBV27 and TRBJ1-1; 12 nucleotides agree with TRBD1. CDR1 is MNHEY and CDR2 is SMNVEV in the germline V gene (reference sequence). V lost 6 bases to trimming and J lost 4 bases; unmatched junction nucleotides: 9. This CDR3 comprises 16 residues. The CDR3 protein is CASRPGTGGGGTEAFF. Here the CDR3 DNA reads TGTGCCAGCAGGCCCGGGACAGGGGGCGGAGGCACTGAAGCTTTCTTT.

This chain connects TRBV6-4 to TRBJ1-1, with D possibly TRBD1 on 5 matching bases. In germline, CDR1 is MRHNA, CDR2 SNTAGT. The V and J ends lost 0 bases and 11 bases respectively, with 13 bases between them. CDR3 length: 13 amino acids. The CDR3 DNA is TGTGCCAGCAGTGACTCGATGGGGGGTAGCGCTTTCTTT. This translates into CASSDSMGGSAFF.

The chain recombines TRBV6-5 with TRBJ2-1; 9 nucleotides line up with TRBD2. The V gene's germline CDR1 is MNHEY and CDR2 SVGAGI. The V gene end was trimmed by 6 bases and the J gene end by 8 bases; junction bases not matched to a gene: 11. CDR3 length: 15 residues. CDR3 sequence: CASRLWREGRYEQFF. The CDR3 DNA follows: TGTGCCAGCAGACTGTGGCGGGAGGGCCGGTATGAGCAGTTCTTC.

V usage is TRBV10-2 and J usage is TRBJ2-7; the match to TRBD1 covers 8 bases. The V segment lost 7 bases and the J segment 2 bases; nucleotides outside the gene matches: 4. The CDR3 totals 13 residues. The germline V gene encodes CDR1 WSHSY and CDR2 SAAADI. CDR3 protein: CASNRQGPYEQYF. The CDR3 nucleotides read TGCGCCAGCAACCGACAGGGGCCCTACGAGCAGTACTTC.

The chain has TRBV3-1 (or the pseudogene TRBV3-2) and TRBJ1-1, with D unclear. The germline V and J ends were trimmed by 1 base and 8 bases, with 5 bases remaining between them. This CDR3 is 11 amino acids long. CDR1 is LGHDT and CDR2 is YNNKEL in the germline V gene (reference sequence). The DNA for the CDR3 is TGTGCCAGCAGCCAAGGGAGAGAAGCTTTCTTT. Protein: CASSQGREAFF.

The chain carries TRBV28 and TRBJ2-5; 10 positions agree with TRBD1. CDR3 length equals 16 residues. In germline, CDR1 is MDHEN, CDR2 SYDVKM. V lost 2 bases to trimming and J lost 5 bases; unmatched junction nucleotides: 8. This CDR3 is CASSLNRQGARETQYF. The CDR3 DNA reads TGTGCCAGCAGTTTAAACCGACAGGGGGCAAGGGAGACCCAGTACTTC.